The rows below give T cell receptor beta chains drawn from one sample of a study of Ad26.COV2.S vaccination and SARS-CoV-2 variants. Produced via immunoSEQ multiplex PCR; TCRdb's table is partial and in-frame only. Here the sample spans tens of thousands of clones, approximately 77% being singletons. The source was peripheral blood, collected after recovery from COVID-19. These receptors were obtained from a human donor who had recovered from COVID-19. CDR3s leave out the opening cysteine and the closing phenylalanine or tryptophan. The order of the fields is V gene, J gene, CDR3 protein.

v_gene: TRBV12-3/TRBV12-4; j_gene: TRBJ2-7; CDR3aa: ASSLASSYEQY
v_gene: TRBV7-2; j_gene: TRBJ1-5; CDR3aa: ASSSTGTQPQH
v_gene: TRBV5-1; j_gene: TRBJ2-1; CDR3aa: ASKTGTNYNEQF
v_gene: TRBV28; j_gene: TRBJ1-2; CDR3aa: ASSLEGYGYT
v_gene: TRBV9; j_gene: TRBJ2-5; CDR3aa: ASSSGPDLETQY
v_gene: TRBV6-6; j_gene: TRBJ2-2; CDR3aa: ATQGPGELF
v_gene: TRBV24-1; j_gene: TRBJ2-6; CDR3aa: ATILSGILGGPRRSGANVLT
v_gene: TRBV6-4; j_gene: TRBJ2-1; CDR3aa: ASGSSAGTGDGEQF
v_gene: TRBV10-1; j_gene: TRBJ1-5; CDR3aa: ASSDSGAGSGQPQH
v_gene: TRBV11-2; j_gene: TRBJ2-7; CDR3aa: ASSTGDTYEQY
v_gene: TRBV2; j_gene: TRBJ2-7; CDR3aa: ASIPDRADYTYEQY
v_gene: TRBV15; j_gene: TRBJ2-1; CDR3aa: AILGKNNEQF
v_gene: TRBV7-2; j_gene: TRBJ1-1; CDR3aa: ASSSLYEAF
v_gene: TRBV5-4; j_gene: TRBJ2-7; CDR3aa: ASSDRDRTYEQY
v_gene: TRBV6-5; j_gene: TRBJ1-6; CDR3aa: ASRDRDNSPLH
v_gene: TRBV6-2/TRBV6-3; j_gene: TRBJ2-5; CDR3aa: ASSYSIRPDGRETQY
v_gene: TRBV9; j_gene: TRBJ1-1; CDR3aa: ASSADGAFGEAF
v_gene: TRBV11-2; j_gene: TRBJ2-2; CDR3aa: ASSPGLAGGTTGELF
v_gene: TRBV19; j_gene: TRBJ1-2; CDR3aa: ASRPGGTNYGYT
v_gene: TRBV13; j_gene: TRBJ2-3; CDR3aa: ASSPIAGGVRADTQY
v_gene: TRBV25-1; j_gene: TRBJ2-7; CDR3aa: ASRGGGSYEQY
v_gene: TRBV7-3; j_gene: TRBJ2-1; CDR3aa: ASSPGLAGHEQF
v_gene: TRBV29-1; j_gene: TRBJ1-1; CDR3aa: SGRRSMNTEAF
v_gene: TRBV6-5; j_gene: TRBJ2-7; CDR3aa: ASSYSGTGVYEQY
v_gene: TRBV3-1/TRBV3-2; j_gene: TRBJ1-2; CDR3aa: ASSTGNYGYT
v_gene: TRBV7-6; j_gene: TRBJ1-5; CDR3aa: ASSVQGGQPQH
v_gene: TRBV4-1; j_gene: TRBJ1-2; CDR3aa: ASSQRDGPNYGYT
v_gene: TRBV5-6; j_gene: TRBJ2-5; CDR3aa: ASSLRDRQETQY
v_gene: TRBV27; j_gene: TRBJ2-3; CDR3aa: ASSLRGVTGDTQY
v_gene: TRBV15; j_gene: TRBJ1-2; CDR3aa: ATSRPGQGYGYT
v_gene: TRBV2; j_gene: TRBJ1-6; CDR3aa: ASRLRTANNSPLH
v_gene: TRBV27; j_gene: TRBJ2-1; CDR3aa: ASSLNRVGIYNEQF
v_gene: TRBV7-6; j_gene: TRBJ1-4; CDR3aa: ASSGERGWTPTNEKLF
v_gene: TRBV5-1; j_gene: TRBJ1-6; CDR3aa: ASSSTGTESLH
v_gene: TRBV7-2; j_gene: TRBJ2-1; CDR3aa: ASSLQYSDEQF
v_gene: TRBV9; j_gene: TRBJ2-1; CDR3aa: ASSEGRPLFAGVNNEQF
v_gene: TRBV27; j_gene: TRBJ2-1; CDR3aa: ASSLRPSGPGVSYNEQF
v_gene: TRBV5-6; j_gene: TRBJ2-1; CDR3aa: ASSLVSGNEQF
v_gene: TRBV5-1; j_gene: TRBJ2-3; CDR3aa: ASSLVWDTQY
v_gene: TRBV7-9; j_gene: TRBJ1-4; CDR3aa: ASSFGQSPNEKLF
v_gene: TRBV4-3; j_gene: TRBJ2-1; CDR3aa: ASSQGGSEANEQF
v_gene: TRBV7-2; j_gene: TRBJ1-4; CDR3aa: ASSRQPNEKLF
v_gene: TRBV20-1; j_gene: TRBJ2-2; CDR3aa: SASSPGPNTGELF
v_gene: TRBV6-5; j_gene: TRBJ1-5; CDR3aa: ASSLGWGGQPQH